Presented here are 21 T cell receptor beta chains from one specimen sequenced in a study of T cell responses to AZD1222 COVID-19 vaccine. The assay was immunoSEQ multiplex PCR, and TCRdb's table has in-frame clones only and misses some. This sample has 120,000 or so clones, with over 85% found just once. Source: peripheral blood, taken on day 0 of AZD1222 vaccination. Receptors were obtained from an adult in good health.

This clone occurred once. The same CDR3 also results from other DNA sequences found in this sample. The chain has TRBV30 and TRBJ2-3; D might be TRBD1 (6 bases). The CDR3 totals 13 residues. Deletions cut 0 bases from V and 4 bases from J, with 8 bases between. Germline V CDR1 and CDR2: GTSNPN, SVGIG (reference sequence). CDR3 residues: CAWSVQGPDTQYF. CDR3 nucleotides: TGTGCCTGGAGTGTACAGGGACCAGATACGCAGTATTTT.

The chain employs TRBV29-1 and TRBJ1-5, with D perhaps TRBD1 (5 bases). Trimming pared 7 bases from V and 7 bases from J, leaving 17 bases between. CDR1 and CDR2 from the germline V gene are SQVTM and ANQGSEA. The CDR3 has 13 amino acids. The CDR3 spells CSAALGVGQPQHF. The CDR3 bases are TGCAGCGCCGCCTTGGGGGTGGGACAGCCCCAGCATTTT.

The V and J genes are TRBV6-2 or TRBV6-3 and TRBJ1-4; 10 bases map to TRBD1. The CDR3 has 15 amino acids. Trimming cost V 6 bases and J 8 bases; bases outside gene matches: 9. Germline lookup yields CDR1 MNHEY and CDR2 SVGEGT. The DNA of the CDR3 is TGTGCCAGCAGCTCCGCCGGGACAGGGGACGAAAAACTGTTTTTT. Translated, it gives CASSSAGTGDEKLFF.

CDR3 nucleotides: TGTGCCTGGAGTCCAACCGACAGGGGCGAGCTGTTTTTT. This sequence encodes CAWSPTDRGELFF. The chain recombines TRBV30 with TRBJ2-2; 8 bases line up with TRBD1. Germline CDR1 reads GTSNPN; CDR2 reads SVGIG (reference sequence). Unmatched junction bases numbered 7, after V lost 2 bases and J lost 11 bases. This CDR3 region has 13 residues.

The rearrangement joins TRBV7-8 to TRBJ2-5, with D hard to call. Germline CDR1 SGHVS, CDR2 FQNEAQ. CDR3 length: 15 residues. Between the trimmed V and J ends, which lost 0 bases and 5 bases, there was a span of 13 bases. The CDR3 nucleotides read TGTGCCAGCAGCTTAGCGCGAAGTTCCGGCGAGACCCAGTACTTC. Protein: CASSLARSSGETQYF.

CDR3 sequence: CASSEVAQGFAKNIQYF. In DNA form, the CDR3 reads TGTGCCAGCAGTGAAGTAGCGCAGGGCTTCGCCAAAAACATTCAGTACTTC. The chain uses TRBV2 and TRBJ2-4; the D call may be TRBD1 or TRBD2 (5 bases each). V shed 1 base and J shed 1 base, with 14 bases lying between them. This CDR3 has 17 amino acids. CDR1 is SNHLY, CDR2 FYNNEI, per germline.

The CDR3 region is CASSESASYEQYF. CDR3 DNA: TGCGCCAGCAGTGAGTCGGCCTCCTACGAGCAGTACTTC. The chain has TRBV10-2 and TRBJ2-7; D ambiguous. The germline V and J ends were trimmed by 0 bases and 0 bases, with 3 bases remaining between them. The CDR3 loop spans 13 amino acids. Per germline, CDR1 WSHSY and CDR2 SAAADI.

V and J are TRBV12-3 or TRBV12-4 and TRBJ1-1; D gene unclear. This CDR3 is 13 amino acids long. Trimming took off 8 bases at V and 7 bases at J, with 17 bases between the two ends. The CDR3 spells CASQERGRDEAFF. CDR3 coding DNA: TGTGCCAGCCAGGAGCGGGGAAGGGATGAAGCTTTCTTT.

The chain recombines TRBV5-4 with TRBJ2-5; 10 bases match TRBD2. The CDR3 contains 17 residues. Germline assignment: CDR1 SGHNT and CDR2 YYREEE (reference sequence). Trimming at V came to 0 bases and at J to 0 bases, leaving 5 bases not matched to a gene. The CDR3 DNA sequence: TGTGCCAGCAGCTTGGCTAGCGGGGGAGCGTACCAAGAGACCCAGTACTTC. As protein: CASSLASGGAYQETQYF.

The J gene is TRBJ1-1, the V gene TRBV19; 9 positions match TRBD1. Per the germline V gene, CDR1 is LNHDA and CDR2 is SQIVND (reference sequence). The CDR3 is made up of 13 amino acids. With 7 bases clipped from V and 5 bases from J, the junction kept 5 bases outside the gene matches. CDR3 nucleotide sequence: TGTGCCAGTAAGGCCGGGACAGGGACTGAAGCTTTCTTT. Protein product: CASKAGTGTEAFF. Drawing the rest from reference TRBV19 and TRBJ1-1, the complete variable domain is DGGITQSPKYLFRKEGQNVTLSCEQNLNHDAMYWYRQDPGQGLRLIYYSQIVNDFQKGDIAEGYSVSREKKESFPLTVTSAQKNPTAFYLCASKAGTGTEAFFGQGTRLTVV.

CDR3 residues: CASSPQTGLSGELFF. CDR3 nucleotide sequence: TGTGCCAGCAGTCCCCAGACAGGGTTGAGCGGGGAGCTGTTTTTT. J is TRBJ2-2 and V is TRBV2, with 7 bases lining up with TRBD1. Losses at the gene ends were 5 bases for V and 7 bases for J; bases not matched to a gene: 10. The CDR3 is made up of 15 amino acids. The germline V gene encodes CDR1 SNHLY and CDR2 FYNNEI.

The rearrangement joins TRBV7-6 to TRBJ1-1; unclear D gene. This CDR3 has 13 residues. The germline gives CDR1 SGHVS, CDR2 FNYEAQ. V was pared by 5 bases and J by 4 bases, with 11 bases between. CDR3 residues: CASSTLGSTEAFF. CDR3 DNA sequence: TGTGCCAGCAGCACCCTGGGCAGCACTGAAGCTTTCTTT.

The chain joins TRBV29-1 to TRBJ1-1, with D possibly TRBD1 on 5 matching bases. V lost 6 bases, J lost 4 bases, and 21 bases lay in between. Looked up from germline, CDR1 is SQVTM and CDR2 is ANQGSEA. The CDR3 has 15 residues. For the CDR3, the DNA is TGCAGCGTGGACCACCGGCGGACACTAGGCACTGAAGCTTTCTTT. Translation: CSVDHRRTLGTEAFF.

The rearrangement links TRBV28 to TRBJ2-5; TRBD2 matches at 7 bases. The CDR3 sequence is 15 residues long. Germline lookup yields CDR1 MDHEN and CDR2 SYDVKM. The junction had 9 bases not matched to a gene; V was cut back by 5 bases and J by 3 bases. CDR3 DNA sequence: TGTGCCAGCAGTGCAAGATTAGCGGGTGAAGAGACCCAGTACTTC. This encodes CASSARLAGEETQYF.

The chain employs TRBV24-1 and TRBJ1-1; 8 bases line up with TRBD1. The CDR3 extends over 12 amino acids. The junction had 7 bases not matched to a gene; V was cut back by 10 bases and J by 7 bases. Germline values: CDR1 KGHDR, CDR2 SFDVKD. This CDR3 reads CATRTGTGEAFF. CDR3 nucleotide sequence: TGTGCCACTCGAACCGGGACAGGTGAAGCTTTCTTT.

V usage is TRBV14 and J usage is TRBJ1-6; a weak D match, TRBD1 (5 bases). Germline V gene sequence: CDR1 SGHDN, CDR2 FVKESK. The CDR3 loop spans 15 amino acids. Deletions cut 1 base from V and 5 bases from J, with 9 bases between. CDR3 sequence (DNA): TGTGCCAGCAGCCAAGTCTCCAGGGATAATTCACCCCTCCACTTT. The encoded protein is CASSQVSRDNSPLHF.

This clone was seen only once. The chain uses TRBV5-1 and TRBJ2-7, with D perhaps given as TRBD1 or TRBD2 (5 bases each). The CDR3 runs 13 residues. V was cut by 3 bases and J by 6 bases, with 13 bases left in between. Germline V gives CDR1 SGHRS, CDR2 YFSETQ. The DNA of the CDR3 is TGCGCCAGCAGCTCGTCCGAGGGGAGCGAGCAGTACTTC. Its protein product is CASSSSEGSEQYF. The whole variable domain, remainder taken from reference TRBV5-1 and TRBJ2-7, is KAGVTQTPRYLIKTRGQQVTLSCSPISGHRSVSWYQQTPGQGLQFLFEYFSETQRNKGNFPGRFSGRQFSNSRSEMNVSTLELGDSALYLCASSSSEGSEQYFGPGTRLTVT.

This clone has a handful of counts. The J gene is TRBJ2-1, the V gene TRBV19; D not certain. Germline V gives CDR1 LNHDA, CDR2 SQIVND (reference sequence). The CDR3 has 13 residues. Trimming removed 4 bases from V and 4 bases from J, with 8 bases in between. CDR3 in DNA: TGTGCCAGTAGTAAGGACCGTTACAATGAGCAGTTCTTC. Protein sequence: CASSKDRYNEQFF.

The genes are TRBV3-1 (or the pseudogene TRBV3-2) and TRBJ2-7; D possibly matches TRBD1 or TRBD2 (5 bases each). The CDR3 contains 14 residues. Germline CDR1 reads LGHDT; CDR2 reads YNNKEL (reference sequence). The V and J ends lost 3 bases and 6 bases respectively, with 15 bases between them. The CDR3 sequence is CASSQGVGIAEQYF. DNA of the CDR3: TGTGCCAGCAGCCAGGGGGTAGGGATAGCCGAGCAGTACTTC.

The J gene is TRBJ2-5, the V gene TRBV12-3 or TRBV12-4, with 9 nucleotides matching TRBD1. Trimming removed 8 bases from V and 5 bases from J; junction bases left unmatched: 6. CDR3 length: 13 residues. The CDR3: CASGDRARETQYF. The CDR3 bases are TGTGCCAGCGGGGACAGGGCCCGCGAGACCCAGTACTTC.

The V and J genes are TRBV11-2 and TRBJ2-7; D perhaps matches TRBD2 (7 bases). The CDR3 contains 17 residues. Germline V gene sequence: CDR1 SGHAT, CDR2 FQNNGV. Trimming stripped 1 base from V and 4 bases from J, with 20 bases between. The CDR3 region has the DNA TGTGCCAGCAGCTTAGGACGGGTGGGAGGGGGACCGTACGAGCAGTACTTC. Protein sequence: CASSLGRVGGGPYEQYF.